This entry features one TCR beta chain sequence. This sample was taken from a study of Graves' ophthalmopathy and Graves' hyperthyroidism. CDR1 is SGHRS and CDR2 is YFSETQ in the germline V gene. V lost 1 base and J lost 5, with 12 bases in between. The CDR3 runs to 14 residues. Amplification from RNA transcripts yielded the TCR beta CDR3 regions. HTBI primers were employed in first-round RT-PCR, then a second-round multiplex PCR followed. TCRdb reprocessed the multiplex PCR reads with MiXCR, giving one entry per CDR3 protein. The profile covers roughly 380,000 distinct CDR3 sequences, with 15% appearing a single time and around 6.6% taken by the ten largest.

The chain uses TRBV5-1 and TRBJ2-5; a possible D gene is TRBD2 (6 bases). This clonotype was sampled from a woman between 18 and 30 years old with stable Graves' hyperthyroidism. Sequencing was carried out using peripheral blood. CDR3 DNA sequence: TGCGCCAGCAGCTTGCTACTGGCGGGGGAGACCCAGTACTTC. As protein: CASSLLLAGETQYF.